The 27 T cell receptor beta chains below come from one sample, sequenced in a study of response to subunit inactivated influenza vaccine. TCRdb itself ran the RT-PCR reads through MiXCR, one entry per CDR3 protein. The sample holds about 520,000 distinct CDR3 sequences; approximately 24% are singletons and the top ten take under 2.5%. Sequencing was performed on CD4+ T cells sorted from PBMCs, taken 5 days after vaccination. These receptors were obtained from a man aged 50-59 years who received an inactivated influenza vaccine.

CDR3 sequence: CSAPLAGVYEQYF. The CDR3 DNA follows: TGCAGTGCTCCACTAGCGGGGGTCTACGAGCAGTACTTC. This chain links TRBV20-1 with TRBJ2-7; 11 bases align to TRBD2. CDR1 DFQATT and CDR2 SNEGSKA come from the germline V gene (reference sequence). The CDR3 totals 13 residues. Trimming took 5 bases from V and 3 from J; bases not matched to a gene: 3.

This clonotype was seen only a few times. This sequence joins TRBV6-5 and TRBJ2-2; 8 bases agree with TRBD1. Germline CDR1 is MNHEY and CDR2 is SVGAGI. The CDR3 covers 19 residues. V was pared by 4 bases and J by 5 bases, with 18 bases of the junction left unmatched. In DNA form, the CDR3 reads TGTGCCAGCAGTTTTCGCCTACCCGGACAGGGTGGGAGGACCGGGGAGCTGTTTTTT. Protein: CASSFRLPGQGGRTGELFF.

V usage is TRBV7-2 and J usage is TRBJ2-7; 10 bases line up with TRBD2. J was trimmed by 3 bases and V by 5 bases; bases with no gene match: 4. The CDR3 is 14 amino acids. Germline-derived CDR1 and CDR2 are SGHTA and FQGNSA. CDR3 DNA sequence: TGTGCCAGCAGCCTACGGACTAGCGGCTACGAGCAGTACTTC. It translates to CASSLRTSGYEQYF.

The chain combines TRBV10-3 with TRBJ2-7; D remains unclear. The CDR3 is made up of 14 amino acids. The V end lost 7 bases, the J end lost 0 bases, and 13 bases lay between the germline ends. Germline V gene data show CDR1 as ENHRY and CDR2 as SYGVKD. This chain's CDR3 is CAIMDATDSYEQYF. In nucleotides, the CDR3 is TGTGCCATCATGGACGCGACGGACTCCTACGAGCAGTACTTC.

The rearrangement uses TRBV20-1 and TRBJ1-2; D might be TRBD1 (5 bases). The CDR3 is made up of 12 amino acids. Germline assignment: CDR1 DFQATT and CDR2 SNEGSKA (reference sequence). V was trimmed by 3 bases and J by 7 bases, leaving 12 bases between them. The CDR3 is CSARTVSGGYTF. The DNA of the CDR3 is TGCAGTGCTAGGACAGTCAGCGGTGGCTACACCTTC.

This clonotype was detected a few times. The rearrangement links TRBV15 to TRBJ2-1, with D perhaps TRBD1 (5 bases). The length of the CDR3 is 14 residues. Trimming cost V 4 bases and J 0 bases, with 7 bases left between them. The germline gives CDR1 LNHNV, CDR2 YYDKDF (reference sequence). The CDR3 nucleotides are TGTGCCACCAGCAAGGGGTTCTCCTACAATGAGCAGTTCTTC. Translated: CATSKGFSYNEQFF. Full variable domain (missing parts from reference TRBV15 and TRBJ2-1): DAMVIQNPRYQVTQFGKPVTLSCSQTLNHNVMYWYQQKSSQAPKLLFHYYDKDFNNEADTPDNFQSRRPNTSFCFLDIRSPGLGDTAMYLCATSKGFSYNEQFFGPGTRLTVL.

The rearrangement links TRBV19 to TRBJ1-5, with unresolved D. Looked up from germline, CDR1 is LNHDA and CDR2 is SQIVND (reference sequence). The V end was cut by 3 bases, the J end by 3 bases, with 9 bases between. This CDR3 has 14 amino acids. This chain's CDR3 is CASSIVADNQPQHF. DNA for the CDR3: TGTGCCAGTAGTATTGTGGCAGACAATCAGCCCCAGCATTTT. The whole variable domain, remainder taken from reference TRBV19 and TRBJ1-5, is DGGITQSPKYLFRKEGQNVTLSCEQNLNHDAMYWYRQDPGQGLRLIYYSQIVNDFQKGDIAEGYSVSREKKESFPLTVTSAQKNPTAFYLCASSIVADNQPQHFGDGTRLSIL.

This clonotype showed up just a few times. This chain links TRBV12-3 or TRBV12-4 with TRBJ2-3; no clear D gene. V lost 4 bases and J lost 1, with 12 bases in between. The CDR3 spans 15 residues. The CDR3 nucleotides are TGTGCCAGCAGTTCCCAGCGACTGGGCACAGATACGCAGTATTTT. Residues: CASSSQRLGTDTQYF.

The CDR3 sequence: CASSLVETMGLIYYEQYF. CDR3 nucleotide sequence: TGCGCCAGCAGCTTGGTGGAGACAATGGGACTTATATACTACGAGCAGTACTTC. The chain recombines TRBV5-1 with TRBJ2-7; D possibly corresponds to TRBD2 (6 bases). The CDR3 spans 18 residues. Per germline, CDR1 SGHRS and CDR2 YFSETQ. Trimming left V 0 bases short and J 3 bases short, with 22 bases between.

This clonotype occurred a few times. V and J are TRBV20-1 and TRBJ2-3; no firm D call. Germline CDR1 DFQATT, CDR2 SNEGSKA (reference sequence). This CDR3 has 12 residues. V lost 3 bases and J lost 2, with 6 bases in between. CDR3 in DNA: TGCAGTGCTAGGGAAATCACAGATACGCAGTATTTT. The encoded protein is CSAREITDTQYF.

This chain links TRBV20-1 with TRBJ2-7, with TRBD2 matching over 11 bases. CDR1 and CDR2 (germline): DFQATT, SNEGSKA (reference sequence). The CDR3 loop spans 15 amino acids. The V segment lost 3 bases and the J segment 2 bases; nucleotides outside the gene matches: 6. CDR3 nucleotide sequence: TGCAGTGCTAGTGGATTAGCGGGAGGGACCTACGAGCAGTACTTC. Translated: CSASGLAGGTYEQYF.

Many counts were recorded for this clonotype. The chain combines TRBV4-1 with TRBJ2-1, with 8 bases that match TRBD1. V shed 0 bases, J shed 0 bases, and the junction held 16 bases outside the gene matches. The CDR3 has 21 residues. CDR1 is MGHRA, CDR2 YSYEKL, per germline. CDR3 amino acids: CASSQELRTGLIGSSYNEQFF. CDR3 nucleotides: TGCGCCAGCAGCCAAGAGCTACGGACAGGGCTAATTGGAAGCTCCTACAATGAGCAGTTCTTC.

The rearrangement links TRBV6-1 to TRBJ2-7; 9 bases agree with TRBD2. The trim removed 1 base at V and 3 bases at J, leaving 13 bases unmatched. The germline CDR1 and CDR2 sequences are MNHNS and SASEGT. The CDR3 sequence is 18 residues long. The chain's CDR3 is CASSEGASGKPGYYEQYF. DNA of the CDR3: TGTGCCAGCAGTGAAGGGGCTAGCGGGAAACCGGGGTACTACGAGCAGTACTTC.

This clonotype was seen repeatedly, ten times or more. The rearrangement links TRBV5-1 to TRBJ2-7, with TRBD1 matching 8 bases. The CDR3 is 14 residues long. Germline V gives CDR1 SGHRS, CDR2 YFSETQ. The J segment lost 2 bases and the V segment lost 4 bases, leaving 5 bases of the junction unmatched. CDR3: CASSHGQGAYEQYF. The CDR3 DNA follows: TGCGCCAGCAGCCACGGACAGGGAGCCTACGAGCAGTACTTC. Filled out from reference TRBV5-1 and TRBJ2-7, the complete variable domain reads KAGVTQTPRYLIKTRGQQVTLSCSPISGHRSVSWYQQTPGQGLQFLFEYFSETQRNKGNFPGRFSGRQFSNSRSEMNVSTLELGDSALYLCASSHGQGAYEQYFGPGTRLTVT.

As to this clonotype: Compared with germline, one end of the junction differs, possibly owing to a read error. The rearrangement uses TRBV5-4 and TRBJ2-1, with D possibly TRBD2 on 6 matching bases. Germline CDR1 is SGHNT and CDR2 is YYREEE (reference sequence). The CDR3 has 16 residues. The CDR3 reads CPSSRRDSAIQNEQFF. DNA for the CDR3: TGTCCCAGCAGCCGTAGGGACTCGGCCATACAAAATGAGCAGTTCTTC.

The table lists this clonotype with many counts. The chain employs TRBV29-1 and TRBJ2-7; D not resolved. The CDR3 length is 11 residues. Germline CDR1 SQVTM, CDR2 ANQGSEA. Trimming took 7 bases from V and 4 from J, leaving 11 bases between them. The CDR3: CSGSQGYEQYF. CDR3 DNA sequence: TGCAGCGGGTCCCAAGGATACGAGCAGTACTTC.

The table lists this clonotype with a few counts. The chain is built from TRBV5-5 and TRBJ2-4; 10 bases agree with TRBD1. The length of the CDR3 is 15 residues. Germline CDR1 SGHKS, CDR2 YYEKEE (reference sequence). Losses at the gene ends were 4 bases for V and 4 bases for J; bases not matched to a gene: 5. CDR3 in DNA: TGTGCCAGCAGCGGAGCGGGACAGGGGAAAAACATTCAGTACTTC. This sequence encodes CASSGAGQGKNIQYF.

This chain joins TRBV18 and TRBJ1-5; no reliable D call. Trimming pared 3 bases from V and 6 bases from J, leaving 12 bases between. Germline V gene sequence: CDR1 KGHSH, CDR2 LQKENI. The CDR3 runs 14 residues. The CDR3 loop is CASSPTGDGQPQHF. CDR3 nucleotide sequence: TGTGCCAGCTCACCTACTGGGGATGGTCAGCCCCAGCATTTT.

V and J are TRBV7-3 and TRBJ2-1; 7 nucleotides align to TRBD1. With V trimmed by 6 bases and J by 15 bases, 11 bases remained unmatched. Germline V gene sequence: CDR1 SGHTA, CDR2 FQGTGA. This CDR3 contains 12 residues. CDR3 nucleotide sequence: TGTGCCAGCAGTTTTTCTCGGGACAGATTGTTCTTC. As protein: CASSFSRDRLFF.

The chain carries TRBV20-1 and TRBJ2-3, with 13 bases fitting TRBD2. Germline trimming cut 3 bases from V and 6 bases from J; bases unmatched to any gene: 15. Germline V CDR1 and CDR2: DFQATT, SNEGSKA (reference sequence). The CDR3 has 18 amino acids. The CDR3 reads CSASGASGTSGVKDTQYF. The CDR3 region has the DNA TGCAGTGCTAGTGGAGCGTCCGGGACTAGCGGGGTTAAGGATACGCAGTATTTT.

This clonotype was picked up a small number of times. The chain combines TRBV7-9 with TRBJ2-3, with unresolved D. Germline CDR1 is SEHNR and CDR2 is FQNEAQ (reference sequence). Between the trimmed V and J ends, which lost 5 bases and 2 bases, there was a span of 14 bases. The CDR3 is made up of 15 amino acids. CDR3 protein: CASSRASGVTDTQYF. In DNA form, the CDR3 reads TGTGCCAGCAGCCGGGCCTCTGGCGTCACAGATACGCAGTATTTT.

This chain connects TRBV7-2 to TRBJ2-7; no reliable D call. V was clipped by 5 bases and J by 2 bases, with 10 bases between them. There are 13 residues in the CDR3. In germline, CDR1 is SGHTA, CDR2 FQGNSA. Here the CDR3 reads CASSRSAPYEQYF. In DNA, the CDR3 is TGTGCCAGCAGCCGATCTGCTCCCTACGAGCAGTACTTC.

This clonotype showed up just a few times. The chain carries TRBV25-1 and TRBJ1-4, with D tentatively TRBD1 (5 bases). Germline values: CDR1 MGHDK, CDR2 SYGVNS. The V and J ends lost 11 bases and 8 bases respectively, with 21 bases between them. The CDR3 length is 14 residues. The CDR3 region has the DNA TGTGCCGCCAAAGCGGGCGGGGGTAGAGAAAAACTGTTTTTT. Its protein is CAAKAGGGREKLFF.

This clonotype was counted a few times. The chain combines TRBV12-3 or TRBV12-4 with TRBJ1-6; a weak D match, TRBD1 (5 bases). Trimming pared 4 bases from V and 4 bases from J, leaving 11 bases between. This CDR3 comprises 15 residues. CDR3 protein: CASSYGAGYNSPLHF. CDR3 bases: TGTGCCAGCAGTTACGGGGCAGGTTATAATTCACCCCTCCACTTT.

The sample holds a few counts of this clonotype. V usage is TRBV27 and J usage is TRBJ2-1; no firm D call. Trimming removed 2 bases at V and 5 bases at J, with 10 bases between. CDR1 MNHEY and CDR2 SMNVEV come from the germline V gene (reference sequence). The CDR3 covers 14 residues. The CDR3: CASSLKASNNEQFF. The DNA for the CDR3 is TGTGCCAGCAGTTTAAAAGCGTCAAACAATGAGCAGTTCTTC.

This clonotype has just a few counts. The V and J genes are TRBV3-1 and TRBJ1-2; possibly TRBD1 for D (6 bases). The CDR3 covers 14 residues. Between the trimmed V and J ends, which lost 4 bases and 4 bases, there was a span of 13 bases. Germline V lookup: CDR1 LGHDT, CDR2 YNNKEL (reference sequence). The CDR3 DNA is TGTGCCAGCAGCCTATTGAGGGGGTCCTATGGCTACACCTTC. Translated: CASSLLRGSYGYTF.

This clonotype was seen a handful of times. The chain joins TRBV12-3 or TRBV12-4 to TRBJ2-3, with 11 nucleotides matching TRBD1. The CDR3 has 15 residues. Trimming at V came to 7 bases and at J to 5 bases, leaving 8 bases not matched to a gene. The CDR3 DNA reads as TGTGCCAGCACCCGAAGGGGGACAGGGGGAGATACGCAGTATTTT. Protein: CASTRRGTGGDTQYF.